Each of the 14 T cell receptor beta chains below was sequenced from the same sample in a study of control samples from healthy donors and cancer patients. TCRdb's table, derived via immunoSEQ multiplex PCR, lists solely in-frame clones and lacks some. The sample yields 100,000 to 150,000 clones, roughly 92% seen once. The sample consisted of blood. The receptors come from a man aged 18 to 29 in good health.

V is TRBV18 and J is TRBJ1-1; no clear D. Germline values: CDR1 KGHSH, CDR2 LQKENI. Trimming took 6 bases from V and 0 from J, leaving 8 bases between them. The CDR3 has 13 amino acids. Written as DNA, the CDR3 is TGTGCCAGCTCGCGCGGGGTGAACACTGAAGCTTTCTTT. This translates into CASSRGVNTEAFF.

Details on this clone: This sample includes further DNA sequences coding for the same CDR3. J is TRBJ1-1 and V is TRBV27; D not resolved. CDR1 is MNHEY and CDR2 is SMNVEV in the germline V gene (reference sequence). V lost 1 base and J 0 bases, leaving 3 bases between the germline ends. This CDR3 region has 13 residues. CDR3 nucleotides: TGTGCCAGCAGTTTATATCTGAACACTGAAGCTTTCTTT. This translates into CASSLYLNTEAFF.

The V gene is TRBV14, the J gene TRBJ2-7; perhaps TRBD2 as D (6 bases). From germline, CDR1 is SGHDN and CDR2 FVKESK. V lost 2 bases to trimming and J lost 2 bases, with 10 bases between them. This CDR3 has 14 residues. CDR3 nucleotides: TGTGCCAGCAGCCAAAGGAGACTAGCCTACGAGCAGTACTTC. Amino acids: CASSQRRLAYEQYF.

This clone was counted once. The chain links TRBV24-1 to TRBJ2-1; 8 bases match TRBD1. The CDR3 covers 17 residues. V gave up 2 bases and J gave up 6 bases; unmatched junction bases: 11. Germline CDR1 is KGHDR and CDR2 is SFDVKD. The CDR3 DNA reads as TGTGCCACCAGTGATTCTTCGGACAGGGCCCCTGGCAATGAGCAGTTCTTC. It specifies CATSDSSDRAPGNEQFF.

The CDR3 loop reads CASSFARGGYTF. The CDR3 coding sequence is TGTGCCAGCAGCTTTGCCCGGGGTGGCTACACCTTC. This chain joins TRBV5-6 and TRBJ1-2; D not resolved. This CDR3 region has 12 residues. Germline values: CDR1 SGHDT, CDR2 YYEEEE. V was pared by 2 bases and J by 7 bases, with 9 bases between.

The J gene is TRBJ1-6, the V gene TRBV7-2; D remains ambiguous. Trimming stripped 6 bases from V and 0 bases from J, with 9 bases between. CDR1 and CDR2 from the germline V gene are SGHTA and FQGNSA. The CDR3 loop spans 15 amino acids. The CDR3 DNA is TGTGCCAGCAGGACCACAGTCTCCTATAATTCACCCCTCCACTTT. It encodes CASRTTVSYNSPLHF. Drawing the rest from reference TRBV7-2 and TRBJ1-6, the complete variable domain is GAGVSQSPSNKVTEKGKDVELRCDPISGHTALYWYRQSLGQGLEFLIYFQGNSAPDKSGLPSDRFSAERTGGSVSTLTIQRTQQEDSAVYLCASRTTVSYNSPLHFGNGTRLTVT.

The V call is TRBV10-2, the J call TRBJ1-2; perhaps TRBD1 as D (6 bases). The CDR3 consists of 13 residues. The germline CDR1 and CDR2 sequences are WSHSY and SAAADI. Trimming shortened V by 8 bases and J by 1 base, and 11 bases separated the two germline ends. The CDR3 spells CASPKGVNYGYTF. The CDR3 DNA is TGCGCCAGCCCCAAGGGGGTTAACTATGGCTACACCTTC.

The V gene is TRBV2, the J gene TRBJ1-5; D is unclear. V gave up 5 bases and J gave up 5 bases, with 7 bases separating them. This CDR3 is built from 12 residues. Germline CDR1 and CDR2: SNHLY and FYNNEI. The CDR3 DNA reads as TGTGCCAGCAGTCAGGAGTATCAGCCCCAGCATTTT. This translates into CASSQEYQPQHF.

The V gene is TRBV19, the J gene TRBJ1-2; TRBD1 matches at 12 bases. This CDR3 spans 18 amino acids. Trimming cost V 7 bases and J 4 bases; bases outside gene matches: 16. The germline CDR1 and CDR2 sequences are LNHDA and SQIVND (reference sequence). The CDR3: CASTLYGDRGLIGYGYTF. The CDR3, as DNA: TGTGCCAGTACCCTATACGGGGACAGGGGGCTTATCGGCTATGGCTACACCTTC.

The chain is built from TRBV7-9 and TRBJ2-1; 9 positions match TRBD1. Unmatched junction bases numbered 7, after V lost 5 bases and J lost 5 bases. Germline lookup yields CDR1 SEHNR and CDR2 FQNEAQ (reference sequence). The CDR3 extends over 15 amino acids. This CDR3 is CASSLRQGGHNEQFF. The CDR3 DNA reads TGTGCCAGCAGCCTCCGACAGGGGGGCCACAATGAGCAGTTCTTC.

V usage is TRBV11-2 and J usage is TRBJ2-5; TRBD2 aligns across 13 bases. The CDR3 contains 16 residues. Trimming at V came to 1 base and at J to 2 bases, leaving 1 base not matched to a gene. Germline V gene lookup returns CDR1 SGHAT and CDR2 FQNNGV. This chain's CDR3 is CASSLVTSGGQETQYF. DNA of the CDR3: TGTGCCAGCAGCTTAGTGACTAGCGGGGGGCAAGAGACCCAGTACTTC. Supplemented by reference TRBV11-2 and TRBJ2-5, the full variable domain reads EAGVAQSPRYKIIEKRQSVAFWCNPISGHATLYWYQQILGQGPKLLIQFQNNGVVDDSQLPKDRFSAERLKGVDSTLKIQPAKLEDSAVYLCASSLVTSGGQETQYFGPGTRLLVL.

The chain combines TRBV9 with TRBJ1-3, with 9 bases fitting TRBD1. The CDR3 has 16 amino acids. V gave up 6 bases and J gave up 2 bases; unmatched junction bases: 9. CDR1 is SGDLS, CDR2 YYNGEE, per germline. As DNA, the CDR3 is TGTGCCAGCAACGATGGGGACAGGGCCCCTGGAAACACCATATATTTT. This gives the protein CASNDGDRAPGNTIYF.

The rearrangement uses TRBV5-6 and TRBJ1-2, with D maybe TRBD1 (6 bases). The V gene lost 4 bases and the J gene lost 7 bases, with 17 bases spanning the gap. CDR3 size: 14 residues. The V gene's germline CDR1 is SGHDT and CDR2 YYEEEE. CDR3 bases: TGTGCCAGCAGCCCGCAACAGGGTTCTGGTGGCTACACCTTC. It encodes CASSPQQGSGGYTF.

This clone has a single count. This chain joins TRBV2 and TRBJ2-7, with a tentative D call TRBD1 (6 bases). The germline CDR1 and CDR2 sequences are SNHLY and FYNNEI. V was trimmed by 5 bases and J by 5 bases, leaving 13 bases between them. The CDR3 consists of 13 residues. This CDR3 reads CASSQTGFHEQYF. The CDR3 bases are TGTGCCAGCAGTCAGACAGGTTTCCACGAGCAGTACTTC. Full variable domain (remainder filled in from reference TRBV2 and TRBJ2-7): EPEVTQTPSHQVTQMGQEVILRCVPISNHLYFYWYRQILGQKVEFLVSFYNNEISEKSEIFDDQFSVERPDGSNFTLKIRSTKLEDSAMYFCASSQTGFHEQYFGPGTRLTVT.